The clone carrying this TCR beta chain has a count of ten or more. Its antigen is unknown. TCRdb reanalysed the 5' RACE reads using MiXCR and keeps one entry per CDR3 protein. The data hold about 13,000 distinct CDR3 sequences, with around 3.1% observed a single time. Time point defined: sample taken at primary tumor resection. V was cut by 6 bases and J by 7 bases, with 16 bases left in between. Germline CDR1 reads MDHEN; CDR2 reads SYDVKM. The CDR3 is 14 residues long. The sample is drawn from a study of spatial heterogeneity in lung cancer. Study-wide results and caveats: Tumor mutation counts were tracked by expanded intratumoral alpha and beta TCR counts.

The receptor comes from a male donor with early-stage non-small cell lung cancer. This chain joins TRBV28 and TRBJ2-4; tentatively, D is TRBD2 (6 bases). Sequenced here: lung tumor tissue, sampled at surgery. In DNA form, the CDR3 reads TGTGCCAGCAGGCCTACGGGGGTCGTGAACATTCAGTACTTC. Translation: CASRPTGVVNIQYF.